The rows below give T cell receptor beta chains drawn from one sample of a study of shared clonotypes between healthy human individuals. Sequenced by immunoSEQ multiplex PCR; TCRdb stores in-frame clones only, minus some. The data show fewer than 650,000 clones, around 81% seen once. The sequenced sample consisted of PBMCs. Receptor source: a woman aged 40 to 50 in good health. Some clones in this sample may be carry-over from other donors' samples. Both conserved end residues are part of each CDR3. Fields, in order: J gene, D gene, V gene, clone size, CDR3 DNA, CDR3 protein. D genes are given only for firm matches. Size is stated for part of the rows, as once, few or many counts, or as a class when the clone is expanded.

TRBJ2-1 - TRBV30 - TGTGCCTTTGAATCCTACAATGAGCAGTTCTTC CAFESYNEQFF
TRBJ1-5 - TRBV6-5 - TGTGCCAGCAGTTACCAGAGCAATCAGCCCCAGCATTTT CASSYQSNQPQHF
TRBJ2-7 - TRBV30 - TGTGCCTCAATCAAAACCTACGAGCAGTACTTC CASIKTYEQYF
TRBJ1-2 - TRBV28 - TGTGCCAGCAGTTTATTTGGGGGCGCGGGGGGCTACACCTTC CASSLFGGAGGYTF
TRBJ2-7 - TRBV18 - TGTGCCAGCTCATCCCAGCCGGACTACGAGCAGTACTTC CASSSQPDYEQYF
TRBJ2-2 TRBD1 TRBV11-3 - TGTGCCAGCAGCGAGGGACAGGGGGACACCGGGGAGCTGTTTTTT CASSEGQGDTGELFF
TRBJ2-1 - TRBV10-2 - TGCGCCAGCGCTACATTGGGCAATGAGCAGTTCTTC CASATLGNEQFF
TRBJ2-1 - TRBV6-1 few TGTGCCAGCAGTGAAGTGGCAGTAAGAAACAATGAGCAGTTCTTC CASSEVAVRNNEQFF
TRBJ2-3 - TRBV11-2 - TGTGCCAGCTCACGCTTGGGTACGCAGTATTTT CASSRLGTQYF
TRBJ2-7 - TRBV30 - TGTGCCTGGGCCCTTAGTTCGAACGAGCAGTACTTC CAWALSSNEQYF
TRBJ2-2 TRBD2 TRBV6-1 - TGTGCCAGCAGTGACGAAAGCGGGAGACGTACCGGGGAGCTGTTTTTT CASSDESGRRTGELFF
TRBJ1-1 TRBD1 TRBV9 few TGTGCCAGCAGCGCCCGGACAGGGGCGGGGAACACTGAAGCTTTCTTT CASSARTGAGNTEAFF
TRBJ2-5 - TRBV7-2 - TGTGCCAGCAGTCCAACGGGCCCCGGTCAGGCCCAGTACTTC CASSPTGPGQAQYF
TRBJ1-3 TRBD1 TRBV28 - TGTGCCAGCAGTGAGGACAGGGGGTATGGAAACACCATATATTTT CASSEDRGYGNTIYF
TRBJ1-4 - TRBV28 - TGTGCCAGCAGTTTACCCTCTGGGGAGGGTGAAAAACTGTTTTTT CASSLPSGEGEKLFF
TRBJ2-3 TRBD1 TRBV7-9 once TGTGCCAGCAGCTCCCCGCCGGGACAGGTCTACACAGATACGCAGTATTTT CASSSPPGQVYTDTQYF
TRBJ2-7 TRBD2 TRBV4-2 - TGTGCCAGCAATCAAGCGGGGGTCTCCTACGAGCAGTACTTC CASNQAGVSYEQYF
TRBJ1-5 TRBD1 TRBV28 - TGTGCCAGCAGTTTAGGGACAGGGGGTGGCAATCAGCCCCAGCATTTT CASSLGTGGGNQPQHF
TRBJ2-7 - TRBV5-1 - TGCGCCAGCAGCTTGGTCGGGGCTTGGGGCGAGCAGTACTTC CASSLVGAWGEQYF
TRBJ2-2 - TRBV9 - TGTGCCAGCAGCGTAGCTCCGGACGCCTCGGGGCCCGGGGAGCTGTTTTTT CASSVAPDASGPGELFF
TRBJ1-2 - TRBV10-3 few TGTGCCATCAGTGAGTCTAGGGAGGACCCTAAGGGCTACACCTTC CAISESREDPKGYTF
TRBJ1-1 TRBD1 TRBV4-1 - TGCGCCAGCAGCCTCCTTCGGACAGGGAGGAACACTGAAGCTTTCTTT CASSLLRTGRNTEAFF
TRBJ2-7 - TRBV19 - TGTGCCACCAAGGTGTCGACAGGTGGTTGGGGCATAGGGGAGCAGTACTTC CATKVSTGGWGIGEQYF
TRBJ2-7 - TRBV30 - TGTGCCTGGAACAGGGCGAGCTCCTACGAGCAGTACTTC CAWNRASSYEQYF
TRBJ1-1 - TRBV5-6 - TGTGCCAGCAGCTACCTGACAGCCGTCACTGAAGCTTTCTTT CASSYLTAVTEAFF
TRBJ2-5 TRBD2 TRBV5-1 - TGCGCCAGCAGCAGTAGCGGGAGTCGCTCCTGGGGGGAGACCCAGTACTTC CASSSSGSRSWGETQYF
TRBJ1-3 - TRBV30 - TGTGCCTGGAGTGGAGGACTGGTGAGCTCTGGAAACACCATATATTTT CAWSGGLVSSGNTIYF
TRBJ2-3 TRBD2 TRBV9 - TGTGCCAGCAATACTCTAGCGGGATCTGGTGATACGCAGTATTTT CASNTLAGSGDTQYF
TRBJ2-5 - TRBV5-1 once TGCGCCAGTTCCAGGGAAAGCCAAGAGACCCAGTACTTC CASSRESQETQYF
TRBJ2-7 TRBD2 TRBV7-9 - TGTGCCAGCAGTACATATAGCGGGCACTCCTACGAGCAGTACTTC CASSTYSGHSYEQYF
TRBJ1-2 - TRBV4-1 - TGCGCCAGCAGCCAACGCGGGAAAAACGCGTATGGCTACACCTTC CASSQRGKNAYGYTF
TRBJ1-2 TRBD1 TRBV5-1 - TGCGCCAGCAGCCCGGGACAGTCCCTCAATTGGGACTATGGCTACACCTTC CASSPGQSLNWDYGYTF
TRBJ2-1 TRBD2 TRBV19 - TGTGCCAGTAGTACCGGGACTAGTCGCTACAATGAGCAGTTCTTC CASSTGTSRYNEQFF